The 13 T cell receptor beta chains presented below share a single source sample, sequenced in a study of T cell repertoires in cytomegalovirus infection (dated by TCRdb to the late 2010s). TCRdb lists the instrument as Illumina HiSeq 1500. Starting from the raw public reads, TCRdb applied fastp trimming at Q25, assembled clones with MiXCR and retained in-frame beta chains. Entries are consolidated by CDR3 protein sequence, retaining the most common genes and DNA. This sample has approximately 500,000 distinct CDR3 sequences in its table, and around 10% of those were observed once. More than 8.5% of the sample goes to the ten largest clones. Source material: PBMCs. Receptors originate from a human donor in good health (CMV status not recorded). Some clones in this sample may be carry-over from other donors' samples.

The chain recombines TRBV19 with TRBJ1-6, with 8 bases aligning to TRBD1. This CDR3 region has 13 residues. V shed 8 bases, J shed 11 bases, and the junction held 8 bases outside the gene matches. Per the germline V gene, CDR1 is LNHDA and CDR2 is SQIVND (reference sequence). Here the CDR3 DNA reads TGTGCCAGTCGCCGGACAGGGTTCCCACCCCTCCACTTT. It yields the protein CASRRTGFPPLHF.

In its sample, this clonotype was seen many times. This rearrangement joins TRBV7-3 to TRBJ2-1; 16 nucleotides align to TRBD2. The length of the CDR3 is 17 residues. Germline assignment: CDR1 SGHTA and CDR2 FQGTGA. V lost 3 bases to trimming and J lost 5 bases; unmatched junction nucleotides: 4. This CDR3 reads CASSFGTSGRADNEQFF. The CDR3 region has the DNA TGTGCCAGCAGCTTTGGGACTAGCGGGAGGGCGGACAATGAGCAGTTCTTC. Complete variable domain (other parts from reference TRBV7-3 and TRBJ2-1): GAGVSQTPSNKVTEKGKYVELRCDPISGHTALYWYRQSLGQGPEFLIYFQGTGAADDSGLPNDRFFAVRPEGSVSTLKIQRTERGDSAVYLCASSFGTSGRADNEQFFGPGTRLTVL.

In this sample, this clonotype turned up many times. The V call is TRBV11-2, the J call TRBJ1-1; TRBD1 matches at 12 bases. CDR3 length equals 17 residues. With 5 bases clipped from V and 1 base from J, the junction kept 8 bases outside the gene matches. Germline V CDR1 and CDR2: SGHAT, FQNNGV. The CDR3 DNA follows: TGTGCCAGCAGCGTGGCCCGGGACAGGGGGCGGAACACTGAAGCTTTCTTT. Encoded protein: CASSVARDRGRNTEAFF.

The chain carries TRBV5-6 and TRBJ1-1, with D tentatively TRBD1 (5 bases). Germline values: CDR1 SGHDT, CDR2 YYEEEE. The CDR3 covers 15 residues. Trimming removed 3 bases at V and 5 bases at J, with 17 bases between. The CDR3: CASSSKRGGETEAFF. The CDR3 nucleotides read TGTGCCAGCAGCTCGAAGAGGGGAGGGGAAACTGAAGCTTTCTTT. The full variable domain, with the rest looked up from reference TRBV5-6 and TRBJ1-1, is DAGVTQSPTHLIKTRGQQVTLRCSPKSGHDTVSWYQQALGQGPQFIFQYYEEEERQRGNFPDRFSGHQFPNYSSELNVNALLLGDSALYLCASSSKRGGETEAFFGQGTRLTVV.

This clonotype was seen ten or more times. The CDR3 DNA reads TGTGCCAGCAGCTTAGCGGCCCAGGCGGGAGGTCAAGAGACCCAGTACTTC. Translation: CASSLAAQAGGQETQYF. The rearrangement uses TRBV7-2 and TRBJ2-5; TRBD2 aligns across 8 bases. V shed 0 bases, J shed 2 bases, and the junction held 8 bases outside the gene matches. This CDR3 comprises 17 residues. From germline, CDR1 is SGHTA and CDR2 FQGNSA.

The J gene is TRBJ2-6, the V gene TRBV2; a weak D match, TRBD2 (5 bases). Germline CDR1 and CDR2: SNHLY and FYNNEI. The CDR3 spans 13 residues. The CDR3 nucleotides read TGTGCGGCGGCGGGCCCTGGGGCCAACGTCCTGACTTTC. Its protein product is CAAAGPGANVLTF.

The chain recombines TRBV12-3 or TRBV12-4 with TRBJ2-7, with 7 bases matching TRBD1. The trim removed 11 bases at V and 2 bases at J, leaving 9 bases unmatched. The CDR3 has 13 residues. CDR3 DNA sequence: TGTGCCCTCCCTTACAGGGGTACCTACGAGCAGTACGTC. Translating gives CALPYRGTYEQYV.

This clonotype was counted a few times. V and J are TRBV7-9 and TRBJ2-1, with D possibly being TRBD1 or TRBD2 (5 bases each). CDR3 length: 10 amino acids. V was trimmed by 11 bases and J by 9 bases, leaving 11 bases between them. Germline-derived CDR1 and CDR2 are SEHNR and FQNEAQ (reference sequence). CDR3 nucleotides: TGTGCCTTAGGGGCGGGTGAGCAGTTCTTC. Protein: CALGAGEQFF. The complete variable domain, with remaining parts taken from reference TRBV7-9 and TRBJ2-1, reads DTGVSQNPRHKITKRGQNVTFRCDPISEHNRLYWYRQTLGQGPEFLTYFQNEAQLEKSRLLSDRFSAERPKGSFSTLEIQRTEQGDSAMYLCALGAGEQFFGPGTRLTVL.

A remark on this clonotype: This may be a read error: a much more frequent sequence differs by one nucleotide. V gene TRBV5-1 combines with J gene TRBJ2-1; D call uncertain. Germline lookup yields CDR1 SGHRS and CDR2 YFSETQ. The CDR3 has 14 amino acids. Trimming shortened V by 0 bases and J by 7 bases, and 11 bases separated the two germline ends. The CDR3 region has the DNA TGCGCCAGCAGCTTGGTTGATATCATAAATGAGCAGTTCTTC. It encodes CASSLVDIINEQFF. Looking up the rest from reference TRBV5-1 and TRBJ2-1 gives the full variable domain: KAGVTQTPRYLIKTRGQQVTLSCSPISGHRSVSWYQQTPGQGLQFLFEYFSETQRNKGNFPGRFSGRQFSNSRSEMNVSTLELGDSALYLCASSLVDIINEQFFGPGTRLTVL.

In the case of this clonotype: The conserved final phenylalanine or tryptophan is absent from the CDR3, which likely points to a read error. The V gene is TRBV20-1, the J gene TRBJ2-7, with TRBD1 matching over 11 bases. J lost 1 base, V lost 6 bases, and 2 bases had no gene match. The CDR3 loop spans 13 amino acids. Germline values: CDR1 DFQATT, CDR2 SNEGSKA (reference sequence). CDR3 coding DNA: TGCAGTGCAGGGACAGGGGGTTCCTACGAGCAGTACTTA. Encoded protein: CSAGTGGSYEQYL.

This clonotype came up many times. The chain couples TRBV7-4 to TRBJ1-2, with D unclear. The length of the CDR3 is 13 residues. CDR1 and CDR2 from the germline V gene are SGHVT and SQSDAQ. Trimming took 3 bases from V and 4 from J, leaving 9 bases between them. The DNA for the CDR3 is TGTGCCAGCAGCTTCTCACAGCTCTATGGCTACACCTTC. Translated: CASSFSQLYGYTF.

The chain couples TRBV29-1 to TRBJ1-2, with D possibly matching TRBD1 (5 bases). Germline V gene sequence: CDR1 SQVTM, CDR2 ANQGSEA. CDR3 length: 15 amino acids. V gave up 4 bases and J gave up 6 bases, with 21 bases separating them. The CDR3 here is CSVGGMGVNWNGYTF. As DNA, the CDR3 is TGCAGCGTTGGAGGGATGGGGGTGAATTGGAATGGCTACACCTTC.

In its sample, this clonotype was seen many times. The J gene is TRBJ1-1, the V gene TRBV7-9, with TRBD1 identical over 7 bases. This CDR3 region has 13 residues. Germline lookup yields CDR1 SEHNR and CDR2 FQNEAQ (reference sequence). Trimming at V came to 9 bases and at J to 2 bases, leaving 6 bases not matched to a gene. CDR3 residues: CASPGTVNTEAFF. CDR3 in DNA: TGTGCCAGTCCCGGGACAGTAAACACTGAAGCTTTCTTT.